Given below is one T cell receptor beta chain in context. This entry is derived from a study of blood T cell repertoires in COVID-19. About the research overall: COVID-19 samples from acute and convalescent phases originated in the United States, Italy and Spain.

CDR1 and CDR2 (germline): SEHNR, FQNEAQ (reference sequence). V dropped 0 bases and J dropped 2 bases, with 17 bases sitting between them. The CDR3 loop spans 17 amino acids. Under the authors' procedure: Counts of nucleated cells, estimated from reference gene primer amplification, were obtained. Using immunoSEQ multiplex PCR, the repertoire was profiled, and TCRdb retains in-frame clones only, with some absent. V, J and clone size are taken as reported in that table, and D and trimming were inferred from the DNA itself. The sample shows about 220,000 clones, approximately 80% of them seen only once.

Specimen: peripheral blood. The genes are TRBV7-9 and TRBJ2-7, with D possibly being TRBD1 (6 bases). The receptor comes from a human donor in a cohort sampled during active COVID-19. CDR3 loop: CASSLAVDSLTPYEQYF. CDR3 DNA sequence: TGTGCCAGCAGCTTAGCGGTGGACAGTTTAACTCCCTACGAGCAGTACTTC.